This TCR beta chain derives from a study of T cell responses to AZD1222 COVID-19 vaccine. Measured with immunoSEQ multiplex PCR; TCRdb has only the in-frame clones, and not every one. Of 120,000 or so clones in the sample, 70% to 90% were seen once. Looked up from germline, CDR1 is LGHDT and CDR2 is YNNKEL (reference sequence). This CDR3 has 14 amino acids. Unmatched junction bases numbered 5, after V lost 4 bases and J lost 7 bases. This clonotype originated in an adult in good health. The J gene is TRBJ1-4, the V gene TRBV3-1 (or the pseudogene TRBV3-2), with 8 bases identical to TRBD1. Sequencing was performed on peripheral blood, taken on day 0 of AZD1222 vaccination. CDR3 sequence reads: CASSLRTGSEKLFF. CDR3 nucleotides: TGTGCCAGCAGCCTCCGGACAGGGAGTGAAAAACTGTTTTTT.